This TCR beta chain derives from a study of blood T cell repertoires in COVID-19. Study summary: In each case, the material was cDNA or gDNA derived from T cells, B-cell-depleted T cells, or PBMCs.

In the source study's methods: From reference gene primer amplification, estimates of nucleated cell counts were derived. Sequenced by immunoSEQ multiplex PCR; TCRdb stores in-frame clones only, minus some. V and J calls and clone size are given by that table; D and trimming were obtained from the DNA. The table lists roughly 320,000 clones, more than 85% of them singletons. Germline CDR1 and CDR2: SEHNR and FQNEAQ (reference sequence). Unmatched junction bases numbered 3, after V lost 3 bases and J lost 2 bases. The CDR3 is 15 residues long. Input material: peripheral blood. The sequence derives from a man between 65 and 85 years old with acute or convalescent COVID-19. V usage is TRBV7-9 and J usage is TRBJ2-2, with 7 nucleotides matching TRBD1. Here the CDR3 reads CASSFRGSNTGELFF. For the CDR3, the DNA is TGTGCCAGCAGCTTCAGGGGGTCTAACACCGGGGAGCTGTTTTTT.